This T cell receptor (beta chain) derives from a study of T-cell reconstitution after alpha-beta-depleted transplantation in children. Germline-derived CDR1 and CDR2 are SGHKS and YYEKEE (reference sequence). The CDR3 is 15 amino acids. V was cut by 4 bases and J by 3 bases, with 14 bases left in between. The TCRbeta library was prepared with unique molecular identifiers. From the PCR reads, TCRdb called clonotypes with MiXCR, one entry per CDR3 protein. The sample includes 550,000 to 600,000 distinct CDR3 sequences, roughly 23% of them seen just once. This clonotype was seen many times. What it recognizes is unknown. Points from the study as a whole: Roughly two months post-transplant, alpha-beta T cells reportedly originated from several hundred graft clones that had expanded. By one year post-transplant, T-cell counts and diversity largely arose from T cells that were newly produced.

The chain has TRBV5-5 and TRBJ2-1, with D unclear. The TCR comes from a boy younger than two who had a stem cell transplant for acute myeloid leukemia, so the T cells may come from the graft donor. The specimen was PBMCs, mostly from graft donor cells, collected 360 days after TCRalphabeta/CD19-depleted stem cell transplant. The CDR3 sequence: CASSPLSGLYNEQFF. DNA of the CDR3: TGTGCCAGCAGCCCGCTTTCGGGCCTCTACAATGAGCAGTTCTTC.